This T cell receptor (beta chain) was identified during a study of cytomegalovirus exposure and HLA in healthy donors. Whole-study findings and limits: A few chains tied to CMV proved CMV antigen-specific in vitro. An analysis that came later showed most CMV-associated TCR beta chains appearing HLA-restricted.

Each donor was nominally healthy when sampled (though unrecorded immune exposures were likely). CDR3 length: 15 amino acids. The germline V gene encodes CDR1 SGDLS and CDR2 YYNGEE. V was clipped by 4 bases and J by 5 bases; unmatched bases: 5. A multiplex PCR was run with 60 Vbeta primers and 13 Jbeta primers. Here immunoSEQ multiplex PCR was the method, and the copy in TCRdb shows in-frame clones only, minus some. This table has roughly 98,000 clones, around 77% appearing once. To note about this clone: As yet, its antigen is unknown.

The rearrangement uses TRBV9 and TRBJ2-1; TRBD2 agrees at 11 bases. The source of this sequence is a middle-aged man in good health and CMV-seronegative. Sequencing used PBMCs. This chain's CDR3 is CASSSLAGDHNEQFF. CDR3 bases: TGTGCCAGCAGCTCACTAGCGGGAGACCACAATGAGCAGTTCTTC.